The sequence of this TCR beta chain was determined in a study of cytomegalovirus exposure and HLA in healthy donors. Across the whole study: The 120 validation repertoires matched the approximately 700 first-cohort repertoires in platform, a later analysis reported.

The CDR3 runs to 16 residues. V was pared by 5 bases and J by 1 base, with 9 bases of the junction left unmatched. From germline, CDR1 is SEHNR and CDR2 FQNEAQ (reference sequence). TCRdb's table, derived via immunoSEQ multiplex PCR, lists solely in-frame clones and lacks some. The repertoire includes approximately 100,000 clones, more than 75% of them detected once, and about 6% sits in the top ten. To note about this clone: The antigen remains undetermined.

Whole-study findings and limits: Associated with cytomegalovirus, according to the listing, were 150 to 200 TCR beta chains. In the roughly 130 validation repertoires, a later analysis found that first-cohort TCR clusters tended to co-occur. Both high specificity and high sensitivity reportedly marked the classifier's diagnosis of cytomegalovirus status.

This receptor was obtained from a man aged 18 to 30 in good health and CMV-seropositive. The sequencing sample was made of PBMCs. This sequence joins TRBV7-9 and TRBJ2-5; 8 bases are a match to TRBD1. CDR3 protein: CASSPNRGAIQETQYF. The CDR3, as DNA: TGTGCCAGCAGCCCAAACAGGGGGGCTATCCAAGAGACCCAGTACTTC.